This T cell receptor beta chain was sequenced for a study of spatial heterogeneity in lung cancer. Study context: Raw-read counts averaged over ten per unique TCR and UMI combination. The study, taken as a whole, reports: Tumor TCRs that were ubiquitous and expanded showed up in blood more at resection than follow-up.

This clonotype was seen at least ten times. Its antigen is undetermined. The time point: sample taken at primary tumor resection. Whole RNA from tumor, nontumor lung or frozen PBMC was sequenced unsorted. TCRdb re-derived calls from the 5' RACE reads in MiXCR, one entry per CDR3 protein. Here the sample spans tens of thousands of distinct CDR3 sequences, over 9.5% being singletons. V lost 5 bases, J lost 2 bases, and 16 bases lay in between. The CDR3 covers 15 residues. Germline-derived CDR1 and CDR2 are SEHNR and FQNEAQ (reference sequence). Sample: PBMCs, taken at surgery. The chain employs TRBV7-9 and TRBJ2-7; D possibly uses TRBD1 or TRBD2 (5 bases each). The clonotype comes from a male donor with early-stage non-small cell lung cancer. CDR3 sequence (DNA): TGTGCCAGCAGCGGATCCGGGACGGACCCCTACGAGCAGTACTTC. Its translation is CASSGSGTDPYEQYF.